The TCR beta chain under discussion was sequenced for a study of post-analysis software for immune sequencing data (dated by TCRdb to 2013 to 2016). Regarding the complete study: The recorded disease courses included relapsing-remitting, secondary progressive and progressive-relapsing multiple sclerosis, and some patients had no subtype annotation. Patient repertoires were compared against roughly 11 previously published healthy control repertoires from donors aged 6 to 25 years. A subset of samples was prepared in parallel using single-end sample barcoding, then pooled and co-amplified after Illumina adapter ligation. The research as a whole found: Direct clustering with F measure revealed strong co-clustering of samples prepared in the same batch, which led to a batch-effect correction. Multiple sclerosis patients had significantly lower normalized Chao1 diversity than controls, a result that suggests substantial peripheral T-cell clonal expansion. Significantly higher frequencies in patients than in controls were found for about 5 TRBV segments, including TRBV5-6, TRBV5-1 and TRBV20-1. The multiple sclerosis patient group was slightly younger than the control group.

To demonstrate the VDJtools post-analysis software, the study profiled TCR beta repertoires from the peripheral blood of 13 young patients with multiple sclerosis. Multiple sclerosis patients were children and adolescents aged roughly 6 to 17 years. This clonotype was seen just once. Its antigen is unknown. Per-base qualities were not stored, and no clone one base away is much larger. Just one read gives weak support. The germline V gene yields MNHEY for CDR1 and SVGAGI for CDR2. The CDR3 contains 15 residues, cysteine and phenylalanine counted. Just CDR3 DNA is preserved here, 45 bases in frame from base 1. V and J lose 7 bases and 4 bases, and a span of 17 bases separates them. Preparation of the library involved PCR. TCRdb shows the sequencer as Illumina HiSeq 2500. To reduce PCR and sequencing biases, unique molecular identifiers were built into the TCR beta cDNA libraries. Around 500,000 cDNA molecules were obtained for every 1 to 10 million input T cells, so each molecule roughly corresponded to one T cell. The same protocol used for the earlier healthy control dataset was applied to prepare and sequence the patient libraries. Samples belonging to the same batch were prepared together, multiplexed and sequenced on a shared HiSeq lane. As for the original processing: MIGEC handled the raw barcoded reads, throwing out single-read molecular identifier groups before consensus assembly and CDR3 extraction. Clonotype tables were post-analysed with VDJtools, and diversity was normalized by down-sampling all datasets to the smallest sample size. To correct batch-related cross-sample contamination, repertoire overlap clustering matched CDR3 amino acid sequences but not nucleotide sequences. The public reads were reanalyzed by TCRdb: fastp trimming at Q25, MiXCR alignment, in-frame beta chains only. Each entry is one CDR3 protein sequence, shown with its most common DNA and genes. These V and J calls are TCRdb output, not the study's own analysis. The sample records 170,000 or so distinct CDR3 sequences, 25% to 35% of which are singletons. The ten most abundant clones make up about 1.4% of the sample.

This TCR derives from a girl aged 5 to 17 with multiple sclerosis. The sequencing input was blood. The rearrangement combines TRBV6-5 with TRBJ2-1; the D gene is perhaps TRBD1 or TRBD2, as each covers 6 bases. The CDR3 region has the sequence CASTEGGTPYNEQFF. The sequenced DNA: TGTGCCAGCACCGAAGGGGGGACTCCTTACAATGAGCAGTTCTTC.